Following are 8 T cell receptor beta chains from one sample sequenced in a study of PD-L1 blockade in urothelial cancer. Clones were sequenced by immunoSEQ multiplex PCR, and TCRdb holds only the in-frame ones, with some missing. The sample lists tens of thousands of clones, around 81% seen once, with around 3.2% in the top ten. Time point specified: pretreatment peripheral blood. Sequences were derived from PBMCs, sampled around atezolizumab (anti-PD-L1) treatment. These receptors came from a man between 65 and 85 years old with urothelial cancer.

The chain joins TRBV7-9 to TRBJ1-4, with 12 bases identical to TRBD1. Germline V CDR1 and CDR2: SEHNR, FQNEAQ (reference sequence). The ends lost 4 bases at V and 8 bases at J; junction bases unmatched: 2. The CDR3 sequence is 14 residues long. The chain's CDR3 is CASSWDRGLEKLFF. The CDR3 DNA reads as TGTGCCAGCAGCTGGGACAGGGGGCTGGAAAAACTGTTTTTT.

The chain joins TRBV2 to TRBJ1-2; D possibly corresponds to TRBD1 (5 bases). V was clipped by 6 bases and J by 5 bases, with 19 bases between them. Germline loops: CDR1 SNHLY, CDR2 FYNNEI. The length of the CDR3 is 15 residues. CDR3 DNA sequence: TGTGCCAGCAGCGAATGGGGCGGCCGGAAATATGGCTACACCTTC. Translation: CASSEWGGRKYGYTF.

As to this clone: Other nucleotide sequences from this sample produce the same CDR3. The chain uses TRBV11-2 and TRBJ2-3; D gene ambiguous. Trimming pared 5 bases from V and 7 bases from J, leaving 16 bases between. The CDR3 has 14 residues. The germline gives CDR1 SGHAT, CDR2 FQNNGV. CDR3 sequence (DNA): TGTGCCAGCAGCCACCTCCTTAGTCCACATACGCAGTATTTT. Protein: CASSHLLSPHTQYF.

The V and J genes are TRBV9 and TRBJ2-1, with D maybe TRBD1 (6 bases). The germline CDR1 and CDR2 sequences are SGDLS and YYNGEE. This CDR3 spans 15 amino acids. With 4 bases removed from V and 0 bases from J, the gap between germline ends came to 11 bases. The DNA of the CDR3 is TGTGCCAGCAGCTTACAGGGTAGCTCCTACAATGAGCAGTTCTTC. It is translated as CASSLQGSSYNEQFF. Drawing the rest from reference TRBV9 and TRBJ2-1, the complete variable domain is DSGVTQTPKHLITATGQRVTLRCSPRSGDLSVYWYQQSLDQGLQFLIQYYNGEERAKGNILERFSAQQFPDLHSELNLSSLELGDSALYFCASSLQGSSYNEQFFGPGTRLTVL.

This clone appeared a few times. The same CDR3 can be traced to other DNA sequences in this sample. This chain connects TRBV7-9 to TRBJ1-5, with 9 bases aligning to TRBD1. The CDR3 is 16 residues long. Germline V lookup: CDR1 SEHNR, CDR2 FQNEAQ (reference sequence). Losses at the gene ends were 5 bases for V and 0 bases for J; bases not matched to a gene: 5. The CDR3 nucleotides read TGTGCCAGCAGCCTTGGGACAGGGAATAGCAATCAGCCCCAGCATTTT. It specifies CASSLGTGNSNQPQHF.

The gene calls are TRBV2 and TRBJ1-2; 7 bases are a match to TRBD1. Germline trimming cut 1 base from V and 4 bases from J; bases unmatched to any gene: 6. This CDR3 region has 15 residues. The germline CDR1 and CDR2 sequences are SNHLY and FYNNEI. CDR3 bases: TGTGCCAGCAGTGAAGAAGGGGACAGCAGCTATGGCTACACCTTC. Residues: CASSEEGDSSYGYTF.

This chain joins TRBV20-1 and TRBJ2-1; 8 nucleotides agree with TRBD2. Germline V gene sequence: CDR1 DFQATT, CDR2 SNEGSKA (reference sequence). The junction had 6 bases not matched to a gene; V was cut back by 7 bases and J by 10 bases. The CDR3 sequence is 11 residues long. The CDR3 coding sequence is TGCAGTGGAGCCGGGACTAGGGAGCAGTTCTTC. Translation: CSGAGTREQFF.

This clone was seen a single time. The chain links TRBV19 to TRBJ2-5; 12 nucleotides agree with TRBD1. The ends lost 4 bases at V and 6 bases at J; junction bases unmatched: 12. CDR1 is LNHDA and CDR2 is SQIVND in the germline V gene (reference sequence). This CDR3 has 17 amino acids. This CDR3 reads CASSTGTGGDGVKTQYF. The CDR3 DNA follows: TGTGCCAGTAGTACCGGGACAGGGGGCGATGGGGTAAAGACCCAGTACTTC.